The TCR beta chain under discussion was sequenced for a study of blood T cell repertoires in COVID-19. V gave up 6 bases and J gave up 0 bases, with 13 bases separating them. The CDR3 covers 15 residues. The germline V gene encodes CDR1 SNHLY and CDR2 FYNNEI. The protocol was immunoSEQ multiplex PCR, while the TCRdb copy is restricted to in-frame clones and leaves out a portion. The data show more than 250,000 clones, with 86% seen just once and roughly 10% held by the top ten. The sequence derives from a woman younger than 35 who had recovered from COVID-19. This chain joins TRBV2 and TRBJ2-3, with a tentative D call TRBD2 (6 bases). Sequences were obtained from PBMCs or T cells enriched from blood (not recorded which). This CDR3 is CASRTEAGSTDTQYF. In nucleotides, the CDR3 is TGTGCCAGCAGGACGGAAGCGGGCAGCACAGATACGCAGTATTTT. The whole variable domain, remainder taken from reference TRBV2 and TRBJ2-3, is EPEVTQTPSHQVTQMGQEVILRCVPISNHLYFYWYRQILGQKVEFLVSFYNNEISEKSEIFDDQFSVERPDGSNFTLKIRSTKLEDSAMYFCASRTEAGSTDTQYFGPGTRLTVL.